This T cell receptor (beta chain) derives from a study of shared clonotypes between healthy human individuals. Across the study: The cohort comprised a couple of women and a few men. Their ages spanned 18 to 49 years. Each donor's CD8 memory used one plate, CD8 naive two, each CD4 subset three.

The CDR3 consists of 12 residues. The germline V gene has CDR1 LNHDA and CDR2 SQIVND (reference sequence). V dropped 3 bases and J dropped 4 bases, with 5 bases sitting between them. About this clone itself: The sample contains more than one DNA sequence encoding this CDR3.

CD45RO-negative CD8 cells positively selected for CCR7 made up the naive population, which excluded terminally differentiated effector memory CD45RA+ cells. Execution of the assay was at deep level. Only in-frame clones appear in the TCRdb table, and some are missing; sequencing was by immunoSEQ multiplex PCR. Of 2 million to 2.5 million clones listed, around 96% are singletons. This TCR came from a man aged 18 to 29 in good health. Sequenced sample: naive CD8+ T cells sorted from blood. The chain combines TRBV19 with TRBJ2-3, with D hard to call. The CDR3: CASSMGADTQYF. The CDR3 nucleotides are TGTGCCAGTAGTATGGGTGCAGATACGCAGTATTTT.